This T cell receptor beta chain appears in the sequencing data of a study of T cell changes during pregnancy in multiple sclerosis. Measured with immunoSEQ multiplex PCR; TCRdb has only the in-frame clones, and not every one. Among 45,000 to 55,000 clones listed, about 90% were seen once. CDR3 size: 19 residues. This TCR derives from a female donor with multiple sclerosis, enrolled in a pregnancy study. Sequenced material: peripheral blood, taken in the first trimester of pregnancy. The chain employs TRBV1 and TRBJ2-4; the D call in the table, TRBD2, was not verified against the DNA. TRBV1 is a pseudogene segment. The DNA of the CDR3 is TGCACCAGCAGCCAAGATAGGAGCGGGGATAACCTAGCCAAAAACATTCAGTACTTC. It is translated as CTSSQDRSGDNLAKNIQYF.